One and the same sample provided the 20 T cell receptor beta chains below, sequenced in a study of T-cell reconstitution after alpha-beta-depleted transplantation in children (dated by TCRdb to about 2016). What the treatment or condition label conveys for this sample: allogeneic hematopoietic cell transplantation with graft depleted of TCRalphabeta T cells and CD19 B cells. The library was prepared using PCR. Sequencing instrument: Illumina HiSeq 2500. To normalize quantification of the TCRbeta repertoire, the TCR libraries were built with molecular barcoding that relied on unique molecular identifiers. TCRdb took the public reads, trimmed them with fastp at Q25, ran MiXCR for clone calling and kept in-frame beta chains. CDR3 protein duplicates are merged, each entry listing the most common genes and DNA. A total of 600,000 or so distinct CDR3 sequences appear in this sample, around 23% of them only once. The top ten hold 13% to 15% of the sample.

The sequencing used PBMCs, mostly from graft donor cells, collected 360 days after TCRalphabeta/CD19-depleted stem cell transplant. The receptors derive from a boy under two years old who had a stem cell transplant for acute myeloid leukemia, so the T cells may come from the graft donor.

V gene TRBV5-1 combines with J gene TRBJ2-3, with TRBD2 as a possible D gene (6 bases). The V gene's germline CDR1 is SGHRS and CDR2 YFSETQ. The CDR3 runs to 13 residues. Trimming pared 0 bases from V and 5 bases from J, leaving 7 bases between. The CDR3 loop is CASSLDSGDTQYF. The CDR3 DNA sequence: TGCGCCAGCAGCTTGGATAGCGGAGATACGCAGTATTTT.

CDR3 nucleotides: TGCAGTGCTAGAGATGGCGTCCCCCCAAGGGACTCCAGCTCCTACAATGAGCAGTTCTTC. This codes for CSARDGVPPRDSSSYNEQFF. V and J are TRBV20-1 and TRBJ2-1, with D tentatively TRBD2 (6 bases). Germline CDR1 is DFQATT and CDR2 is SNEGSKA (reference sequence). The CDR3 has 20 amino acids. V lost 0 bases to trimming and J lost 0 bases, with 24 bases between them.

This clonotype was counted between two and nine times. This chain joins TRBV20-1 and TRBJ2-7, with no clear D. The V and J ends lost 4 bases and 2 bases respectively, with 12 bases between them. This CDR3 spans 13 amino acids. Germline V gene lookup returns CDR1 DFQATT and CDR2 SNEGSKA (reference sequence). CDR3 in amino acids: CSATHPAAYEQYF. The CDR3 nucleotides are TGCAGTGCTACCCACCCGGCCGCCTACGAGCAGTACTTC.

The chain recombines TRBV7-2 with TRBJ2-1, with a tentative D call TRBD1 (6 bases). Germline lookup yields CDR1 SGHTA and CDR2 FQGNSA. Trimming removed 3 bases from V and 3 bases from J, with 12 bases in between. The CDR3 spans 15 residues. CDR3 sequence reads: CASSFIGTNYNEQFF. The CDR3 nucleotides are TGTGCCAGCAGCTTTATCGGGACAAACTACAATGAGCAGTTCTTC.

The rearrangement links TRBV29-1 to TRBJ1-1, with D perhaps matching TRBD1 (5 bases). The germline CDR1 and CDR2 sequences are SQVTM and ANQGSEA. The CDR3 runs 16 residues. Trimming removed 0 bases at V and 3 bases at J, with 17 bases between. For the CDR3, the DNA is TGCAGCGTTGAAGAGGTCTCCCGGGACGGATACACTGAAGCTTTCTTT. It specifies CSVEEVSRDGYTEAFF.

The J gene is TRBJ1-4, the V gene TRBV20-1, with 9 bases matching TRBD1. V lost 4 bases and J lost 8; bases outside the gene matches: 5. This CDR3 is built from 13 residues. Germline V gene lookup returns CDR1 DFQATT and CDR2 SNEGSKA (reference sequence). The CDR3 bases are TGCAGTGCTATGACAGGGGGGGGAGAAAAACTGTTTTTT. Amino acids: CSAMTGGGEKLFF.

This clonotype was detected ten times or more. This rearrangement joins TRBV12-3 or TRBV12-4 to TRBJ2-7; 8 bases agree with TRBD2. V was pared by 6 bases and J by 2 bases, with 3 bases of the junction left unmatched. The length of the CDR3 is 13 residues. The CDR3 DNA reads TGTGCCAGCAGGGTTAGCGGGGCCTACGAGCAGTACTTC. This sequence encodes CASRVSGAYEQYF.

Ten or more counts support this clonotype. The chain employs TRBV20-1 and TRBJ1-5; 9 bases map to TRBD1. J lost 0 bases, V lost 2 bases, and 14 bases had no gene match. Germline CDR1 is DFQATT and CDR2 is SNEGSKA (reference sequence). CDR3 length: 19 residues. The CDR3 loop is CSARTPTGGYHNSNQPQHF. The CDR3 nucleotides read TGCAGTGCTAGAACCCCTACAGGGGGCTATCATAATAGCAATCAGCCCCAGCATTTT.

The rearrangement joins TRBV20-1 to TRBJ1-6; tentative D call: TRBD1 (5 bases). CDR1 is DFQATT and CDR2 is SNEGSKA in the germline V gene (reference sequence). V shed 5 bases and J shed 7 bases, with 18 bases lying between them. The CDR3 loop spans 15 amino acids. Here the CDR3 DNA reads TGCAGTGCTCCAACACCCGGGACGAGAAATTCACCCCTCCACTTT. Its translation is CSAPTPGTRNSPLHF.

This clonotype was seen more than once but under ten times. V gene TRBV12-3 or TRBV12-4 combines with J gene TRBJ1-2; D not certain. CDR3 size: 12 residues. V was shortened by 4 bases and J by 5 bases, with 8 bases between the two germline ends. CDR3 residues: CASSSVGYGYTF. Here the CDR3 DNA reads TGTGCCAGCAGTTCCGTGGGGTATGGCTACACCTTC.

This clonotype was seen only a few times. V and J are TRBV14 and TRBJ2-7, with D unclear. This CDR3 spans 13 amino acids. Trimming removed 1 base at V and 2 bases at J, with 6 bases between. CDR1 is SGHDN, CDR2 FVKESK, per germline. This CDR3 is CASSQASPYEQYV. For the CDR3, the DNA is TGTGCCAGCAGCCAAGCAAGCCCCTACGAGCAGTACGTC.

This clonotype has ten or more counts. CDR3 in DNA: TGTGCCAGCAGCTCGACTAGCGGTAACACCGGGGAGCTGTTTTTT. This translates into CASSSTSGNTGELFF. This sequence joins TRBV5-6 and TRBJ2-2, with 9 bases lining up with TRBD2. Germline V lookup: CDR1 SGHDT, CDR2 YYEEEE. The CDR3 has 15 residues. V lost 3 bases to trimming and J lost 2 bases; unmatched junction nucleotides: 2. The variable domain in full, completed from reference TRBV5-6 and TRBJ2-2, reads DAGVTQSPTHLIKTRGQQVTLRCSPKSGHDTVSWYQQALGQGPQFIFQYYEEEERQRGNFPDRFSGHQFPNYSSELNVNALLLGDSALYLCASSSTSGNTGELFFGEGSRLTVL.

The chain is built from TRBV6-1 and TRBJ2-2; D uncertain. Germline CDR1 and CDR2: MNHNS and SASEGT. V shed 6 bases and J shed 4 bases, with 12 bases lying between them. This CDR3 has 14 residues. CDR3: CASSPLEVTGELFF. The CDR3 DNA is TGTGCCAGCAGCCCCCTTGAGGTCACCGGGGAGCTGTTTTTT.

This clonotype was seen a handful of times. V gene TRBV20-1 combines with J gene TRBJ2-7, with 8 bases identical to TRBD1. Germline-derived CDR1 and CDR2 are DFQATT and SNEGSKA (reference sequence). This CDR3 contains 14 residues. V shed 0 bases and J 7 bases; nucleotides not matched to a gene: 8. CDR3 DNA: TGCAGTGCTAGAGATTACAGGGGGTCATTAGAGCAGTACGTC. Its translation is CSARDYRGSLEQYV.

This clonotype was recorded at least ten times. The V and J genes are TRBV12-5 and TRBJ2-2; unclear D gene. V was trimmed by 2 bases and J by 6 bases, leaving 4 bases between them. Germline loops: CDR1 LGHNT, CDR2 FRNRAP. CDR3 length: 12 residues. The CDR3 loop reads CASGLLAGELFF. The CDR3 nucleotides read TGTGCTAGTGGTTTGCTGGCCGGGGAGCTGTTTTTT.

J is TRBJ1-3 and V is TRBV12-3 or TRBV12-4; maybe TRBD1 (5 bases). The CDR3 covers 15 residues. V was clipped by 1 base and J by 4 bases, with 11 bases between them. CDR3 residues: CASSLGSRAGNTIYF. DNA for the CDR3: TGTGCCAGCAGTTTAGGATCCAGGGCCGGAAACACCATATATTTT.

This chain connects TRBV20-1 to TRBJ1-1; a possible D gene is TRBD1 (6 bases). The CDR3 consists of 16 residues. V was clipped by 5 bases and J by 4 bases, with 23 bases between them. CDR1 DFQATT and CDR2 SNEGSKA come from the germline V gene (reference sequence). The DNA of the CDR3 is TGCAGTGCTCTCCGCCTGGGGGCCACCCTCGGCACTGAAGCTTTCTTT. Residues: CSALRLGATLGTEAFF.

This clonotype was counted only a few times. The rearrangement joins TRBV5-6 to TRBJ2-7; 9 bases map to TRBD1. The CDR3 is 14 residues long. Germline V gene sequence: CDR1 SGHDT, CDR2 YYEEEE. The trim removed 6 bases at V and 3 bases at J, leaving 7 bases unmatched. The CDR3, as DNA: TGTGCCAGCACCAACAGGGGGCGCGTCTACGAGCAGTACGTC. Translating gives CASTNRGRVYEQYV.

This clonotype came up a few times. The V call is TRBV13, the J call TRBJ2-7; D is unclear. This CDR3 has 14 residues. Germline-derived CDR1 and CDR2 are PRHDT and FYEKMQ (reference sequence). V lost 5 bases, J lost 3 bases, and 14 bases lay in between. The CDR3 sequence: CASSHDQNHYEQYF. DNA for the CDR3: TGTGCCAGCAGCCACGACCAAAATCACTACGAGCAGTACTTC.

This clonotype has a count of ten or more. The rearrangement joins TRBV7-2 to TRBJ2-1; 10 nucleotides agree with TRBD2. Per the germline V gene, CDR1 is SGHTA and CDR2 is FQGNSA. The trim removed 4 bases at V and 4 bases at J, leaving 4 bases unmatched. The CDR3 consists of 15 residues. CDR3: CASSSQLAGYNEQFF. The CDR3 DNA sequence: TGTGCCAGCAGCTCCCAACTAGCGGGGTACAATGAGCAGTTCTTC.